This T cell receptor beta chain stems from a study of T cell clones after liver transplantation. At the level of the study: Blood was drawn pre-transplant, before withdrawal, and after full or failed withdrawal. Overall study results and limits: A significant post-transplant drop in circulating graft-donor-reactive CD4 TCRbeta sequences occurred in most of the 8 subjects.

In germline, CDR1 is SQVTM, CDR2 ANQGSEA. After removal of 6 bases from V and 5 bases from J, the junction contained 11 bases not matched to a gene. CDR3 length: 16 residues. This clone was recorded a few times. The antigen remains undetermined. CD3+CD4+ and CD3+CD8+ cells were FACS-sorted from thawed unstimulated PBMCs. Libraries were prepared by immunoSEQ multiplex PCR; TCRdb keeps only in-frame clonotypes and omits some of them. The sample lists 65,000 to 85,000 clones; around four fifths were seen once. The clonotype was recovered from a human patient who received a liver transplant. Some T cells may trace back to the graft donor. The V call is TRBV29-1, the J call TRBJ2-2; 11 nucleotides line up with TRBD1. The source material was CD4+ T cells from blood, sampled 48 months after liver transplant. CDR3 protein: CSVKDRGHLGTGELFF. CDR3 bases: TGCAGCGTGAAGGACAGGGGGCACCTTGGGACCGGGGAGCTGTTTTTT.